These 3 T cell receptor beta chains originate from one sample sequenced in a study of T-cell memory formation after mild COVID-19. TCRdb passed the 5' RACE reads through MiXCR, listing each CDR3 protein once. The table records 300,000 to 350,000 distinct CDR3 sequences, 10% to 15% of them present only once. Input material: PBMCs or a T cell subset sorted from them (not recorded which). The receptors originated from a man between 18 and 29 years old who had mild COVID-19 (a few samples of this study predate the infection). Cell type and time point are not known.

This chain joins TRBV5-1 and TRBJ1-1, with D tentatively TRBD1 (5 bases). Germline-derived CDR1 and CDR2 are SGHRS and YFSETQ. The CDR3 is made up of 12 amino acids. V lost 9 bases and J 3 bases, leaving 12 bases between the germline ends. CDR3 nucleotide sequence: TGCGCCACCTCGCAAGGGGACACTGAAGCTTTCTTT. Amino acids: CATSQGDTEAFF.

This clonotype was detected only a few times. The chain uses TRBV4-3 and TRBJ1-4, with D unresolved. Germline lookup yields CDR1 LGHNA and CDR2 YSLEER. The ends were cut back, 1 base at V and 12 bases at J, with 15 bases in the middle. The CDR3 covers 14 residues. The CDR3 bases are TGCGCCAGCAGCCAAGGAGGCAGCCGCCAGGAACTGTTTTTT. It yields the protein CASSQGGSRQELFF.

The table lists this clonotype with a few counts. The V and J genes are TRBV7-9 and TRBJ2-5; D uncertain. The V end was cut by 2 bases, the J end by 5 bases, with 15 bases between. The CDR3 is 15 amino acids. CDR1 and CDR2 from the germline V gene are SEHNR and FQNEAQ (reference sequence). The CDR3 loop reads CASSLRSTDRETQYF. The CDR3 DNA sequence: TGTGCCAGCAGCTTACGTTCAACGGACCGGGAGACCCAGTACTTC.